This T cell receptor beta chain was captured by sequencing in a study of blood T cell repertoires in COVID-19 (dated by TCRdb to the early 2020s). For context, the study as a whole: The collaborator samples originated in the United States, Italy and Spain and spanned the acute and convalescent phases of COVID-19. The sample metadata nearly always contained a de-identified subject ID, COVID-19 status, age in years and sex. Deeply sampled blood TCRbeta repertoires from subjects exposed to, actively infected with, or recovered from COVID-19 were included in the dataset. The prospective study material was composed of cDNA or gDNA derived from T cells, B-cell-depleted T cells, or PBMCs. Where available, HLA class I and class II types were obtained from metadata supplied by the sample provider rather than from assay-based typing. The repertoires were released in a freely available public database intended as a resource for research on the immune response to SARS-CoV-2. The samples were drawn from two sources: the first 160 participants of the ongoing ImmuneRACE study, and 1,000 to 1,500 subjects contributed by 6 global collaborators.

Study-wide conclusions, independent of this receptor: Clinical and demographic metadata were provided uncurated, with the amount varying by source and participant.

TCRbeta CDR3 regions were amplified from genomic DNA by means of the immunoSEQ Assay, a bias-controlled multiplex PCR. The authors' analysis ran thus. Within the assay, amplification of reference gene primers was used to estimate how many nucleated cells each sample contained. To quantify the absolute abundance of each unique TCRbeta CDR3 rearrangement, sequence reads were collapsed and filtered. For each sample, productive Simpson clonality was calculated as the square root of Simpson's diversity index over productive rearrangements. Entries here come from immuneACCESS through TCRdb and include only in-frame sequences with V and J called. Some clones fail to appear in such tables; in the studies checked, an unresolved V gene covers under half of the shortfall, and the cause of the remainder is unknown. V and J calls and clone size are given by that table; D and trimming were obtained from the DNA. Within this sample are about 97,000 clones, with roughly 86% of them counted one time only. 9.9% of the sample goes to the ten largest clones.

From a lookup of the germline V gene (reference sequence), CDR1 and CDR2 are SGHNT and YYREEE. Including the terminal cysteine and phenylalanine, the CDR3 comprises 15 residues. The read is trimmed to its CDR3 DNA, 45 bases read in frame from base 1. Trimming takes 0 bases from V and 1 base from J, and the germline ends sit 9 bases apart. Each collaborating institution followed its own protocols to collect whole blood in K2EDTA tubes. For TCRbeta analysis, collaborators shipped samples as frozen whole blood, isolated PBMCs, or DNA extracted from either of those sample types. A word on this clone: Its antigen is still unknown. No much larger clonotype is one base removed from it; base qualities were not supplied.

The source is a man between 40 and 49 years old with active or convalescent COVID-19. The V and J genes are TRBV5-4 and TRBJ2-3; the D gene assignment is ambiguous. The sample was peripheral blood. The nucleotide sequence is TGTGCCAGCAGCTTGGTACTAACGGGCACAGATACGCAGTATTTT. Its protein product is CASSLVLTGTDTQYF.